This T cell receptor (beta chain) comes out of a study of shared clonotypes between healthy human individuals. It was into CD45RA+ naive and CD45RA-negative memory subsets that the CD4+ cells were split. TCRdb's copy holds only in-frame clones and misses some; the assay was immunoSEQ multiplex PCR. The sample lists roughly 1 million clones; 70% to 80% were seen once. CDR3 length equals 14 residues. CDR1 and CDR2 from the germline V gene are MDHEN and SYDVKM. The V and J ends lost 10 bases and 3 bases, in that order; junction bases with no gene match: 6. The sample was memory CD4+ T cells from PBMCs. Noted subset: CD45RA-negative fraction. The clonotype was recovered from a man aged 18 to 35 in good health. Some clones in this sample may be carry-over from other donors' samples. V is TRBV28 and J is TRBJ2-7, with 13 bases matching TRBD2. This CDR3 is CATFRTSGGYEQYF. DNA of the CDR3: TGTGCCACTTTCCGGACTAGCGGGGGCTACGAGCAGTACTTC.